The T cell receptor (beta chain) described here comes from a study of siplizumab effects on memory and regulatory T cells. Method: immunoSEQ multiplex PCR; TCRdb's copy keeps in-frame clones and lacks some. Among 60,000 to 65,000 clones, approximately 79% were seen once, and the ten largest hold approximately 0.38%. This clone was recorded a few times. Germline CDR1 is LNHDA and CDR2 is SQIVND (reference sequence). V lost 4 bases to trimming and J lost 6 bases; unmatched junction nucleotides: 14. CDR3 length: 16 residues. The V call is TRBV19, the J call TRBJ2-7; TRBD1 matches 8 bases. This sequence originates from a human donor in good health. The sequencing input was memory CD4+ T cells sorted from blood. The DNA of the CDR3 is TGTGCCAGTAGTACCGCCCGGACAGGGAAGGGAGGCGAGCAGTACTTC. It codes for CASSTARTGKGGEQYF.